Following are 15 T cell receptor beta chains from one sample sequenced in a study of T cell responses to AZD1222 COVID-19 vaccine. TCRdb's copy holds only in-frame clones and misses some; the assay was immunoSEQ multiplex PCR. The sample yields over 130,000 clones, of which the top ten take up about 2%. What was sequenced was peripheral blood. The receptors stem from an adult in good health.

The chain joins TRBV5-1 to TRBJ1-1, with 9 bases matching TRBD1. CDR3 size: 16 residues. Losses at the gene ends were 3 bases for V and 4 bases for J; bases not matched to a gene: 10. Germline V gene lookup returns CDR1 SGHRS and CDR2 YFSETQ. DNA of the CDR3: TGCGCCAGCAGCTGGGGGACAGGGAGGAGTAGCACTGAAGCTTTCTTT. Translating gives CASSWGTGRSSTEAFF.

The chain carries TRBV3-1 (or the pseudogene TRBV3-2) and TRBJ2-5; D may correspond to TRBD1 or TRBD2 (6 bases each). The CDR3 is made up of 14 amino acids. The V end lost 6 bases, the J end lost 5 bases, and 16 bases lay between the germline ends. Germline V gives CDR1 LGHDT, CDR2 YNNKEL (reference sequence). The DNA of the CDR3 is TGTGCCAGCAGACCTAGGGGGGCCCCGGAGACCCAGTACTTC. This translates into CASRPRGAPETQYF.

The chain recombines TRBV11-1 with TRBJ2-3; weak D call: TRBD2 (7 bases). Trimming removed 5 bases from V and 5 bases from J, with 20 bases in between. This CDR3 contains 16 residues. Germline V gene lookup returns CDR1 SGHAT and CDR2 FQDESV (reference sequence). The CDR3 DNA follows: TGTGCCAGCAGCCCCCTCTCAGGGGCGGGGGTAGATACGCAGTATTTT. It yields the protein CASSPLSGAGVDTQYF.

This chain joins TRBV9 and TRBJ1-2, with D unclear. The CDR3 consists of 15 residues. V was trimmed by 0 bases and J by 5 bases, leaving 14 bases between them. The germline gives CDR1 SGDLS, CDR2 YYNGEE. CDR3 DNA: TGTGCCAGCAGCGTAGGCAAGGAGAAACGTTATGGCTACACCTTC. This sequence encodes CASSVGKEKRYGYTF.

The chain is built from TRBV28 and TRBJ1-4, with TRBD1 identical over 12 bases. After removal of 7 bases from V and 10 bases from J, the junction contained 7 bases not matched to a gene. There are 14 residues in the CDR3. The germline V gene encodes CDR1 MDHEN and CDR2 SYDVKM. The CDR3, as DNA: TGTGCCAGCACTCCGGGACAGGGGGCGAGAAAACTGTTTTTT. Residues: CASTPGQGARKLFF.

J is TRBJ2-2 and V is TRBV7-6; the match to TRBD1 covers 9 bases. Trimming removed 4 bases from V and 4 bases from J; junction bases left unmatched: 4. The length of the CDR3 is 15 residues. Germline lookup yields CDR1 SGHVS and CDR2 FNYEAQ. The CDR3 reads CASSYRQGVTGELFF. As DNA, the CDR3 is TGTGCCAGCAGCTACCGACAGGGGGTCACCGGGGAGCTGTTTTTT. The full variable domain, in which reference TRBV7-6 and TRBJ2-2 provide the parts outside the CDR3, is GAGVSQSPRYKVTKRGQDVALRCDPISGHVSLYWYRQALGQGPEFLTYFNYEAQQDKSGLPNDRFSAERPEGSISTLTIQRTEQRDSAMYRCASSYRQGVTGELFFGEGSRLTVL.

This chain connects TRBV6-5 to TRBJ1-3, with D uncertain. This CDR3 spans 15 amino acids. The V end lost 2 bases, the J end lost 4 bases, and 12 bases lay between the germline ends. Germline-derived CDR1 and CDR2 are MNHEY and SVGAGI. The DNA for the CDR3 is TGTGCCAGCAGTTACCAAGGACGGCGCGGAAACACCATATATTTT. This codes for CASSYQGRRGNTIYF.

The chain uses TRBV29-1 and TRBJ1-2; 7 bases match TRBD1. V was pared by 6 bases and J by 8 bases, with 24 bases of the junction left unmatched. CDR3 length: 17 residues. Germline values: CDR1 SQVTM, CDR2 ANQGSEA. This chain's CDR3 is CSVSLEVKTGVHLGYTF. The CDR3 coding sequence is TGCAGCGTCTCTCTTGAGGTCAAAACAGGGGTCCACTTGGGCTACACCTTC.

V gene TRBV5-6 combines with J gene TRBJ2-5; the D gene is possibly TRBD2 (6 bases). The CDR3 is made up of 13 amino acids. Germline V gene sequence: CDR1 SGHDT, CDR2 YYEEEE. Trimming left V 3 bases short and J 3 bases short, with 9 bases between. The CDR3 loop reads CASSWTTKETQYF. The CDR3 nucleotides read TGTGCCAGCAGCTGGACTACTAAAGAGACCCAGTACTTC.

The CDR3, as DNA: TGTGCCAGCAGCTCCAGAGAAATGACTCCCTACGAGCAGTACTTC. Residues: CASSSREMTPYEQYF. The V gene is TRBV7-9, the J gene TRBJ2-7; D remains ambiguous. V gave up 4 bases and J gave up 2 bases, with 15 bases separating them. The CDR3 is 15 residues long. CDR1 is SEHNR and CDR2 is FQNEAQ in the germline V gene (reference sequence).

CDR3 nucleotides: TGTGCCACCAGCAGAGATTACCGGGACTATGGCTACACCTTC. This gives the protein CATSRDYRDYGYTF. The chain is built from TRBV15 and TRBJ1-2; D uncertain. The length of the CDR3 is 14 residues. V lost 0 bases and J lost 3, with 8 bases in between. Germline V gene sequence: CDR1 LNHNV, CDR2 YYDKDF (reference sequence).

V and J are TRBV15 and TRBJ1-2; no clear D gene. V lost 0 bases, J lost 7 bases, and 6 bases lay in between. Germline V CDR1 and CDR2: LNHNV, YYDKDF (reference sequence). This CDR3 contains 12 residues. CDR3 sequence reads: CATSREIGGYTF. CDR3 DNA: TGTGCCACCAGCAGAGAGATTGGTGGCTACACCTTC.

The chain links TRBV27 to TRBJ1-1, with a weak D call TRBD1 (6 bases). Trimming removed 8 bases from V and 8 bases from J, with 21 bases in between. CDR1 and CDR2 from the germline V gene are MNHEY and SMNVEV (reference sequence). The length of the CDR3 is 14 residues. The CDR3 sequence is CASGPGTPKGEAFF. DNA for the CDR3: TGTGCCAGCGGACCCGGGACACCTAAAGGGGAAGCTTTCTTT.

The V and J genes are TRBV20-1 and TRBJ2-7; D perhaps matches TRBD2 (6 bases). Per germline, CDR1 DFQATT and CDR2 SNEGSKA (reference sequence). This CDR3 region has 17 residues. The V and J ends lost 3 bases and 4 bases respectively, with 25 bases between them. DNA of the CDR3: TGCAGTGCTAGTTCGCCCCCCTACGCGGGGCCGGGTTACGAGCAGTACTTC. Protein sequence: CSASSPPYAGPGYEQYF.

The CDR3 DNA follows: TGTGCCAGCAGCTTAGTTGCGACGCCTAGCACAGATACGCAGTATTTT. Translating gives CASSLVATPSTDTQYF. J is TRBJ2-3 and V is TRBV7-2; no reliable D call. V was clipped by 1 base and J by 0 bases, with 11 bases between them. This CDR3 has 16 residues. The V gene's germline CDR1 is SGHTA and CDR2 FQGNSA.